This T cell receptor beta chain was observed in a study of PD-L1 blockade in urothelial cancer. Looking at the study overall: In the mid-2010s, patients got going on atezolizumab, taking 1,200 mg intravenously every 3 weeks. Prior exposure to chemotherapy in patients amounted to 0 to 3 regimens received.

CDR3 length: 14 residues. CDR1 MNHNS and CDR2 SASEGT come from the germline V gene. The V gene end was trimmed by 6 bases and the J gene end by 0 bases; junction bases not matched to a gene: 5. Synthetic TCR analog templates were added to each PCR reaction. Sequenced by immunoSEQ multiplex PCR; TCRdb stores in-frame clones only, minus some. The sample has around 26,000 clones, 86% seen once; the top ten hold roughly 30%. The material sequenced was PBMCs, taken around atezolizumab (anti-PD-L1) treatment. This clonotype was obtained from a man aged 55 to 70 with urothelial cancer. V is TRBV6-1 and J is TRBJ2-7, with 7 bases lining up with TRBD1. CDR3 sequence reads: CASRRDRHSYEQYF. The CDR3 DNA reads TGTGCCAGCAGGAGGGACAGACACTCCTACGAGCAGTACTTC.